Listed here are 29 T cell receptor beta chains from one sample, sequenced in a study of blood T cell repertoires in COVID-19. The protocol was immunoSEQ multiplex PCR, while the TCRdb copy is restricted to in-frame clones and leaves out a portion. Here the sample spans over 25,000 clones, roughly 85% being singletons. The specimen was peripheral blood. The receptors here all came from a man aged 80 or over with active COVID-19.

Only one count was recorded for this clone. V usage is TRBV6-5 and J usage is TRBJ2-7; TRBD1 aligns across 7 bases. V lost 10 bases and J lost 2; bases outside the gene matches: 8. The germline CDR1 and CDR2 sequences are MNHEY and SVGAGI. CDR3 length equals 13 residues. The CDR3 protein is CATGPGGTYEQYF. The CDR3 nucleotides read TGTGCCACTGGACCAGGGGGTACCTACGAGCAGTACTTC.

The chain links TRBV7-2 to TRBJ2-5; 15 bases fit TRBD2. CDR1 is SGHTA, CDR2 FQGNSA, per germline. The CDR3 extends over 17 amino acids. J gave up 4 bases and V 4 bases, and 7 bases lay outside the gene matches. The chain's CDR3 is CASSSGLAGGGGETQYF. The CDR3 region has the DNA TGTGCCAGCAGCTCGGGACTAGCGGGGGGCGGAGGAGAGACCCAGTACTTC. Variable domain in full (rest from reference TRBV7-2 and TRBJ2-5): GAGVSQSPSNKVTEKGKDVELRCDPISGHTALYWYRQSLGQGLEFLIYFQGNSAPDKSGLPSDRFSAERTGGSVSTLTIQRTQQEDSAVYLCASSSGLAGGGGETQYFGPGTRLLVL.

This clone was detected once. The chain carries TRBV27 and TRBJ2-7; tentatively, D is TRBD1 (5 bases). V was shortened by 5 bases and J by 3 bases, with 11 bases between the two germline ends. Germline V gene sequence: CDR1 MNHEY, CDR2 SMNVEV (reference sequence). The CDR3 contains 13 residues. CDR3 sequence (DNA): TGTGCCAGCAGTAGGAACAGGAACTACGAGCAGTACTTC. This gives the protein CASSRNRNYEQYF.

The CDR3 protein is CASSISGGAGDTQYF. CDR3 bases: TGTGCCAGCAGCATTAGCGGGGGGGCAGGAGATACGCAGTATTTT. V gene TRBV11-2 combines with J gene TRBJ2-3, with 11 bases that match TRBD2. The CDR3 loop spans 15 amino acids. CDR1 is SGHAT and CDR2 is FQNNGV in the germline V gene. Germline trimming cut 5 bases from V and 5 bases from J; bases unmatched to any gene: 6.

The chain is built from TRBV7-9 and TRBJ1-1, with D maybe TRBD1 (5 bases). The CDR3 is 14 residues long. The germline V and J ends were trimmed by 6 bases and 1 base, with 12 bases remaining between them. CDR1 and CDR2 from the germline V gene are SEHNR and FQNEAQ (reference sequence). The CDR3 sequence is CASSGGTRNTEAFF. DNA of the CDR3: TGTGCCAGCAGTGGCGGGACTCGGAACACTGAAGCTTTCTTT.

The genes are TRBV28 and TRBJ1-3; 8 bases fit TRBD1. The V segment lost 6 bases and the J segment 0 bases; nucleotides outside the gene matches: 10. Looked up from germline, CDR1 is MDHEN and CDR2 is SYDVKM. The CDR3 contains 17 residues. CDR3 nucleotide sequence: TGTGCCAGCAGCCTAGGGACAGGCCTCTCCTCTGGAAACACCATATATTTT. This translates into CASSLGTGLSSGNTIYF.

V usage is TRBV21-1 and J usage is TRBJ2-7; the table's D gene call, TRBD1, was not cross checked with the DNA. TRBV21-1 is designated a pseudogene. The CDR3 contains 16 residues. In DNA, the CDR3 is TGTGCCAGAACACCCCTCCGACAGGGCAACTCCTACGAGCAGTACTTC. Translating it yields CARTPLRQGNSYEQYF.

This chain links TRBV7-2 with TRBJ2-2, with D perhaps matching TRBD2 (5 bases). The CDR3 contains 14 residues. V was trimmed by 4 bases and J by 5 bases, leaving 11 bases between them. Germline lookup yields CDR1 SGHTA and CDR2 FQGNSA. CDR3 nucleotides: TGTGCCAGCAGCTCAGACCCGGGAACCGGGGAGCTGTTTTTT. Its translation is CASSSDPGTGELFF.

The rearrangement links TRBV16 to TRBJ1-6; 7 bases match TRBD1. V lost 5 bases to trimming and J lost 5 bases; unmatched junction nucleotides: 3. The CDR3 spans 14 residues. Germline assignment: CDR1 KGHSY and CDR2 FQNENV. The CDR3 coding sequence is TGTGCCAGCAGCAAACAGGGGCATAATTCACCCCTCCACTTT. It encodes CASSKQGHNSPLHF.

V and J are TRBV10-3 and TRBJ1-6; TRBD1 might be the D (6 bases). The CDR3 extends over 13 amino acids. Germline V CDR1 and CDR2: ENHRY, SYGVKD. Trimming took 8 bases from V and 4 from J, leaving 9 bases between them. The CDR3: CAIGGQYNSPLHF. The CDR3 nucleotides are TGTGCCATCGGAGGACAGTATAATTCACCCCTCCACTTT.

This clone was seen just once. The V call is TRBV28, the J call TRBJ1-2; D is ambiguous. The CDR3 consists of 14 residues. The germline CDR1 and CDR2 sequences are MDHEN and SYDVKM. V lost 4 bases and J lost 2, with 11 bases in between. The CDR3 spells CASSSTGSNYGYTF. CDR3 coding DNA: TGTGCCAGCAGTTCCACGGGATCCAACTATGGCTACACCTTC.

The chain uses TRBV2 and TRBJ1-4; 9 nucleotides match TRBD1. CDR1 is SNHLY, CDR2 FYNNEI, per germline. V dropped 6 bases and J dropped 3; count of bases not matched to a gene: 5. The CDR3 runs 15 residues. DNA for the CDR3: TGTGCCAGCAGCCCACAGGGGGCGGCTAATGAAAAACTGTTTTTT. It translates to CASSPQGAANEKLFF.

J is TRBJ2-7 and V is TRBV10-3; perhaps TRBD2 as D (7 bases). Germline V gene lookup returns CDR1 ENHRY and CDR2 SYGVKD. This CDR3 region has 15 residues. Trimming took off 3 bases at V and 0 bases at J, with 12 bases between the two ends. The CDR3 DNA reads as TGTGCCATCAGTGAAGGGGGGGTTGCCTCCTACGAGCAGTACTTC. Its protein product is CAISEGGVASYEQYF.

The CDR3 spells CASTGTGRRTFF. Written as DNA, the CDR3 is TGTGCCAGTACCGGGACAGGGAGAAGGACTTTCTTT. The J gene is TRBJ1-1, the V gene TRBV19; TRBD1 matches 9 bases. The CDR3 spans 12 residues. V trimming: 7 bases; J trimming: 12 bases; junction bases outside the gene matches: 9. In germline, CDR1 is LNHDA, CDR2 SQIVND (reference sequence).

The CDR3 protein is CAWSGTGFFQPQHF. The CDR3 DNA follows: TGTGCCTGGAGTGGGACAGGGTTTTTTCAGCCCCAGCATTTT. This sequence joins TRBV30 and TRBJ1-5, with TRBD1 matching over 8 bases. The CDR3 covers 14 residues. CDR1 and CDR2 from the germline V gene are GTSNPN and SVGIG (reference sequence). The V and J ends lost 1 base and 6 bases, in that order; junction bases with no gene match: 5. Full variable domain (outside the CDR3, taken from reference TRBV30 and TRBJ1-5): SQTIHQWPATLVQPVGSPLSLECTVEGTSNPNLYWYRQAAGRGLQLLFYSVGIGQISSEVPQNLSASRPQDRQFILSSKKLLLSDSGFYLCAWSGTGFFQPQHFGDGTRLSIL.

The genes are TRBV10-3 and TRBJ2-3, with D possibly matching TRBD1 (5 bases). V was trimmed by 3 bases and J by 4 bases, leaving 17 bases between them. Germline lookup yields CDR1 ENHRY and CDR2 SYGVKD. This CDR3 region has 16 residues. The CDR3: CAISDPVGGAADTQYF. CDR3 nucleotides: TGTGCCATCAGTGACCCGGTGGGTGGGGCGGCAGATACGCAGTATTTT.

V and J are TRBV12-3 or TRBV12-4 and TRBJ1-1; TRBD1 is a possible D gene (6 bases). This CDR3 is 12 amino acids long. The ends were cut back, 7 bases at V and 7 bases at J, with 13 bases in the middle. This chain's CDR3 is CASTLGQSEAFF. As DNA, the CDR3 is TGTGCCAGCACCTTAGGACAGAGTGAAGCTTTCTTT.

Only one count was recorded for this clone. The V call is TRBV5-1, the J call TRBJ2-1, with D tentatively TRBD2 (6 bases). Germline V CDR1 and CDR2: SGHRS, YFSETQ. The V and J ends lost 4 bases and 2 bases respectively, with 13 bases between them. This CDR3 is built from 15 residues. This CDR3 reads CASSDDAGPYNEQFF. CDR3 nucleotide sequence: TGCGCCAGCAGCGACGACGCGGGGCCCTACAATGAGCAGTTCTTC.

The CDR3 bases are TGTGCCAGCAGAGACTACACAGATACGCAGTATTTT. Its protein is CASRDYTDTQYF. The chain joins TRBV2 to TRBJ2-3; tentative D call: TRBD2 (5 bases). The CDR3 has 12 amino acids. Between the trimmed V and J ends, which lost 6 bases and 2 bases, there was a span of 6 bases. CDR1 and CDR2 from the germline V gene are SNHLY and FYNNEI.

The genes are TRBV9 and TRBJ2-7, with TRBD1 matching 9 bases. This CDR3 comprises 15 residues. Germline values: CDR1 SGDLS, CDR2 YYNGEE. The trim removed 2 bases at V and 5 bases at J, leaving 8 bases unmatched. CDR3 in DNA: TGTGCCAGCAGCGTGGGAGACAGGGGGAGGAACGAGCAGTACTTC. Encoded protein: CASSVGDRGRNEQYF.

The chain recombines TRBV5-5 with TRBJ2-7; a weak D match, TRBD1 (8 bases). CDR1 and CDR2 from the germline V gene are SGHKS and YYEKEE (reference sequence). The V gene lost 3 bases and the J gene lost 2 bases, with 24 bases spanning the gap. This CDR3 is 18 amino acids long. Written as DNA, the CDR3 is TGTGCCAGCAGCTGGGGGGAGGGACAGGCCTTTTATACCTACGAGCAGTACTTC. Translated, it gives CASSWGEGQAFYTYEQYF.

The CDR3 nucleotides read TGCGCCAGCAGCCAGAACGGGGGGGCCCCCAATGAGCAGTTCTTC. Its protein is CASSQNGGAPNEQFF. The chain is built from TRBV5-1 and TRBJ2-1; 8 bases map to TRBD2. CDR3 size: 15 residues. After removal of 4 bases from V and 6 bases from J, the junction contained 9 bases not matched to a gene. Per germline, CDR1 SGHRS and CDR2 YFSETQ.

The table lists this clone with a few counts. The V call is TRBV24-1, the J call TRBJ2-5; D remains unclear. This CDR3 has 13 amino acids. In germline, CDR1 is KGHDR, CDR2 SFDVKD. V lost 0 bases and J 2 bases, leaving 3 bases between the germline ends. The CDR3: CATSDLLQETQYF. The DNA of the CDR3 is TGTGCCACCAGTGATTTGCTGCAAGAGACCCAGTACTTC.

This clone is a singleton in its sample. The chain joins TRBV7-2 to TRBJ2-5, with 9 bases matching TRBD2. J lost 6 bases, V lost 3 bases, and 17 bases had no gene match. Per germline, CDR1 SGHTA and CDR2 FQGNSA. The CDR3 covers 18 residues. The CDR3 spells CASSLEGWAGGPPKTQYF. CDR3 nucleotides: TGTGCCAGCAGCTTGGAAGGTTGGGCGGGGGGGCCCCCCAAGACCCAGTACTTC.

V and J are TRBV11-2 and TRBJ2-3; D remains unclear. The germline V gene has CDR1 SGHAT and CDR2 FQNNGV. This CDR3 contains 14 residues. Trimming cost V 5 bases and J 1 base, with 10 bases left between them. In nucleotides, the CDR3 is TGTGCCAGCAGCCTGCAGTACGGCACAGATACGCAGTATTTT. It yields the protein CASSLQYGTDTQYF.

This clone appeared a few times. This chain joins TRBV19 and TRBJ1-2, with D possibly matching TRBD1 (5 bases). V dropped 5 bases and J dropped 2 bases, with 12 bases sitting between them. Germline V CDR1 and CDR2: LNHDA, SQIVND (reference sequence). The CDR3 is made up of 14 amino acids. CDR3 DNA sequence: TGTGCCAGTAGTGTCCACAGGAAAAACTATGGCTACACCTTC. Its translation is CASSVHRKNYGYTF.

The gene calls are TRBV9 and TRBJ2-5, with 13 nucleotides matching TRBD2. After removal of 3 bases from V and 5 bases from J, the junction contained 7 bases not matched to a gene. This CDR3 has 16 amino acids. The germline gives CDR1 SGDLS, CDR2 YYNGEE. The CDR3 reads CASSDTSGGAAETQYF. CDR3 DNA: TGTGCCAGCAGCGATACTAGCGGGGGGGCCGCGGAGACCCAGTACTTC.

The V gene is TRBV7-2, the J gene TRBJ2-3; a possible D gene is TRBD2 (5 bases). Germline values: CDR1 SGHTA, CDR2 FQGNSA. Trimming stripped 7 bases from V and 1 base from J, with 21 bases between. This CDR3 has 17 amino acids. CDR3 in amino acids: CASTSLVGLAGTDTQYF. As DNA, the CDR3 is TGTGCCAGCACCTCTTTAGTCGGGCTAGCTGGCACAGATACGCAGTATTTT.

The V call is TRBV28, the J call TRBJ2-7; possible D gene TRBD2, 5 bases. The CDR3 loop spans 14 amino acids. Trimming cost V 5 bases and J 2 bases, with 13 bases left between them. CDR1 and CDR2 (germline): MDHEN, SYDVKM. CDR3 in amino acids: CASSPRGSAYEQYF. The CDR3 nucleotides are TGTGCCAGCAGTCCCCGGGGTTCAGCCTACGAGCAGTACTTC.